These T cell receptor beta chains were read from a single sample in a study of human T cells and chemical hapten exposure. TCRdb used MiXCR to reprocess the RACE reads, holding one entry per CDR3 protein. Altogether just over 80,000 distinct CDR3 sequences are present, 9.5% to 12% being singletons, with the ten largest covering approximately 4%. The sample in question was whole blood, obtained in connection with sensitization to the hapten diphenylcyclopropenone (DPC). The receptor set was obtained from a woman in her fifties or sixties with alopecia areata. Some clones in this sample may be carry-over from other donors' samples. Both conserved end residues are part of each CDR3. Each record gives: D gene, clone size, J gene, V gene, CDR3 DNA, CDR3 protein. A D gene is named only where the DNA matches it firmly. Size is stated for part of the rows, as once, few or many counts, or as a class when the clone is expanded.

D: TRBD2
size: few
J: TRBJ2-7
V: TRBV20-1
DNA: TGCAGTGCTAGATTCTCCGGACTAGCGAACTCCTACGAGCAGTACTTC
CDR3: CSARFSGLANSYEQYF

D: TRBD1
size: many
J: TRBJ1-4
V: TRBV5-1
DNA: TGCGCCAGCAGCTCGACAGGGTTTAACGAAAAACTGTTTTTT
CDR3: CASSSTGFNEKLFF

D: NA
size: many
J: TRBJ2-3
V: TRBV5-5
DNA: TGTGCCAGCAGCTTGGTAGGGCGGGGCAGCGATGACACAGATACGCAGTATTTT
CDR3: CASSLVGRGSDDTDTQYF

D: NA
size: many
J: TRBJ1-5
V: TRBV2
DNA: TGTGCCAGTGAGGGGGATACCAATCAGCCCCAGCATTTT
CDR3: CASEGDTNQPQHF

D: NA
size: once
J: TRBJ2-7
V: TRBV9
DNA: TGTGCCAGCAGCGTAGAGGCAGCCGCTATCAGCGAGCAGTACTTC
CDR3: CASSVEAAAISEQYF

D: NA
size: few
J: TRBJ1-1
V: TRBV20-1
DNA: TGCAGTGCTAGACCGGGTCCTGAAGCTTTCTTT
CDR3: CSARPGPEAFF

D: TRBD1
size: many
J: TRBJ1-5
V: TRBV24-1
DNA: TGTGCCACCAGTGACGGGACAGGGGATCAGCCCCAGCATTTT
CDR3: CATSDGTGDQPQHF

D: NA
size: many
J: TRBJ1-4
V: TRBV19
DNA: TGTGCCAGTAAGAGAAAACAGGACGGGGAAAAACTGTTTTTT
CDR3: CASKRKQDGEKLFF

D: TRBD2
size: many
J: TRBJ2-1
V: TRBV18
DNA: TGTGCCAGCTCACCAATACTAGCGGGAGTTGGAGTTGATGAGCAGTTCTTC
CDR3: CASSPILAGVGVDEQFF

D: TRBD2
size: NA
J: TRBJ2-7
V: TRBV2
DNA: TGTGCCAGCAGGACTAGCGGGAGCTCCTACGAGCAGTACTTC
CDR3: CASRTSGSSYEQYF

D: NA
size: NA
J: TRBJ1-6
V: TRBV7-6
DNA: TGTGCCAGCAGCTTAGGACCGAGCTCCTATAATTCACCCCTCCACTTT
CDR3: CASSLGPSSYNSPLHF

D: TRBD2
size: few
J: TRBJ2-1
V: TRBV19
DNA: TGTGCCAGTAGTTCTGGGACTAGCGGGGGCTCCTACAATGAGCAGTTCTTC
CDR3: CASSSGTSGGSYNEQFF

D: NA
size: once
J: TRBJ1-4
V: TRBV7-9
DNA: TGTGCCAACAGCTTAGAGTGGGCAGAGGATGAAAAACTGTTTTTT
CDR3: CANSLEWAEDEKLFF

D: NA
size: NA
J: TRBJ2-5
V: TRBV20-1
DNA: TGCAGTGCTCCTTCCGAAAATGTTTTGTACCAAGAGACCCAGTACTTC
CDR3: CSAPSENVLYQETQYF

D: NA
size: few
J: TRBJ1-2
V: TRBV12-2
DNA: TGTGCAAGTCGCTTATGGAGACAGGGGAATGGCTACACCTTC
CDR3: CASRLWRQGNGYTF

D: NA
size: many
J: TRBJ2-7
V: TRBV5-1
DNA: TGCGCCAGCAGCCAAGGGTATAGGGATCGGAAGGGGGAGCAGTACTTC
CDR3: CASSQGYRDRKGEQYF

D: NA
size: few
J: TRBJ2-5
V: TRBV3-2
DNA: TGTGCCAGCAGGGGGACAGCGTATCAAGAGACCCAGTACTTC
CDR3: CASRGTAYQETQYF

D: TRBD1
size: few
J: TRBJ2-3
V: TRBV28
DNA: TGTGCCAGCAGGACCGTGAGGGGGCCTAGGCCCACAGATACGCAGTATTTT
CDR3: CASRTVRGPRPTDTQYF

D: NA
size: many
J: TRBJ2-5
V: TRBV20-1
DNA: TGCAGTGCTAGATCGACCCTCGGGCAGTACTTC
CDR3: CSARSTLGQYF

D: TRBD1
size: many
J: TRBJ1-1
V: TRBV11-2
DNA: TGTGCCAGCAGCCCCGGGACAGGGCCTACTGAAGCTTTCTTT
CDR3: CASSPGTGPTEAFF

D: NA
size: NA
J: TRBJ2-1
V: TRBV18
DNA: TGTGCCAGCTCACCGGGCGGTGGGGGGAATGAGCAGTTCTTC
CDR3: CASSPGGGGNEQFF

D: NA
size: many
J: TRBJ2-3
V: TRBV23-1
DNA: TGCGCCAGCAGTCAATCGCGGCCAGGGCTACACACAGATACGCAGTATTTT
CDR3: CASSQSRPGLHTDTQYF

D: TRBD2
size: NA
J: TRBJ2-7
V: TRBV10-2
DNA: TGCGCCAGCAAGCAAGGTAGCGGGGGCCACTACGAGCAGTACTTC
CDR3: CASKQGSGGHYEQYF

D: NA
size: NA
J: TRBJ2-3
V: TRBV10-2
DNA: TGCGCCGGCAGTGATGTGGCGGGTTACACAGATACGCAGTATTTT
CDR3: CAGSDVAGYTDTQYF

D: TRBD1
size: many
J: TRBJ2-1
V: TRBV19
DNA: TGTGCCACCAGGGGGTTGAATGAGCAGTTCTTC
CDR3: CATRGLNEQFF

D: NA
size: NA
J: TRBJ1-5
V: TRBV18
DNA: TGTGCCAGCTCACCACAGGGACATAGCAATCAGCCCCAGCATTTT
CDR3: CASSPQGHSNQPQHF

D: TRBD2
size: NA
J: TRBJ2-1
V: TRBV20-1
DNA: TGCAGTCCCAGCGGGAACTTGGACAATGAGCAGTTCTTC
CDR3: CSPSGNLDNEQFF

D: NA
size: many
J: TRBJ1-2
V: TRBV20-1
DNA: TGCAGTGCTAGAGATCCGGCAGGGATCTATGGCTACACCTTC
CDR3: CSARDPAGIYGYTF

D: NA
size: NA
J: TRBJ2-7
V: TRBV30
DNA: TGTGCCTGGAGTGTGCTGGGCGAGCAGTACTTC
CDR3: CAWSVLGEQYF

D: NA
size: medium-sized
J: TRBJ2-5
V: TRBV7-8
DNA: TGTGCCAGCAGCTCTAGTCGGGGCTACGAAGAGACCCAGTACTTC
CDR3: CASSSSRGYEETQYF

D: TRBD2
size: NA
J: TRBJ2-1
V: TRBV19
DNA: TGTGCCAGTAGTATAGGGGGACTAGCGGGCTTCTACAATGAGCAGTTCTTC
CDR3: CASSIGGLAGFYNEQFF

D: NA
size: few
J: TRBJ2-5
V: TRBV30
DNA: TGTGCCTGGAGTCAAGAGGTCCAAGAGACCCAGTACTTC
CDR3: CAWSQEVQETQYF

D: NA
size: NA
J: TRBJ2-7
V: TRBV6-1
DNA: TGTGCCAGCAGTGTCGCCAGTTCTCTCTACGAGCAGTACTTC
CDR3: CASSVASSLYEQYF

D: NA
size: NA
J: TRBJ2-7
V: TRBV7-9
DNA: TGTGCCAGCAGCTTAGCGAGGGATTACGAGCAGTACTTC
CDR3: CASSLARDYEQYF

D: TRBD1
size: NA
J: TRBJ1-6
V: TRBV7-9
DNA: TGTGCCAGCAGCCCCCAGGGGGAAGCGAATTCACCCCCCCACTTT
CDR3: CASSPQGEANSPPHF

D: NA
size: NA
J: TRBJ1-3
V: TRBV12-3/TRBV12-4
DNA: TGTGCCAGCAGTTCTGACCCCGTCTCTGGAAACACCATATATTTT
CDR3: CASSSDPVSGNTIYF

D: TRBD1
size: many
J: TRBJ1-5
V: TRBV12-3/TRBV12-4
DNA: TGTGCCAGCACCGGGGAATGGGGGAACAGGGGAAATCAGCCCCAGCATTTT
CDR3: CASTGEWGNRGNQPQHF

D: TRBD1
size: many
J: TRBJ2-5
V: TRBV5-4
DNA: TGTGCCAGCAGCTCCGACAGGGGAAAAGGAGAGACCCAGTACTTC
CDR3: CASSSDRGKGETQYF

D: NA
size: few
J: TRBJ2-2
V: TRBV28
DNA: TGTGCCACCAAGATTCAGCGGGCAACGAACACCGGGGAGCTGTTTTTT
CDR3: CATKIQRATNTGELFF

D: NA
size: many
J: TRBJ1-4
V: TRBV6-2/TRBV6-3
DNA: TGTGCCAGCCGCTGGACAGCAACTAATGAAAAACTGTTTTTT
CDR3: CASRWTATNEKLFF

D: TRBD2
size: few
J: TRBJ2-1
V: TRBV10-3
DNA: TGTGCCGCCAGGGGCGCGGGGGGGCTAAATGAGCAGTTCTTC
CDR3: CAARGAGGLNEQFF

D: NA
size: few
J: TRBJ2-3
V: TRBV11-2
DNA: TGTGCCAGCAGCTTCGGTGTAGCGTCTAGCGGCACAGATACGCAGTATTTT
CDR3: CASSFGVASSGTDTQYF